This TCR beta chain was sequenced in a study of CD4+ T cells in melanoma. CDR3 length: 14 residues. Deletions cut 4 bases from V and 6 bases from J, with 15 bases between. Germline V lookup: CDR1 SGHDN, CDR2 FVKESK. Study-wide results and limits: Diverse differentiation states were reported for melanoma neoantigen-specific CD4+ T cells. A reported correlation linked neoantigen-specific CD4+ T cells to CD8+, macrophage and B cell function.

This table comes from immunoSEQ multiplex PCR, and its TCRdb copy is limited to in-frame clones, with some not included. The table shows under 8,000 clones, with around 70% occurring only once. This clone was seen a few times. Antigen: not known. This receptor was taken from a human donor with melanoma. Sequencing input: cells from a culture (not recorded whether cultured in vitro). This sequence joins TRBV14 and TRBJ1-2; D remains ambiguous. The CDR3 sequence is CASSPPGLGNGYTF. The CDR3 coding sequence is TGTGCCAGCAGCCCTCCCGGTCTCGGCAATGGCTACACCTTC. Together with reference TRBV14 and TRBJ1-2, the CDR3 gives the full variable domain: EAGVTQFPSHSVIEKGQTVTLRCDPISGHDNLYWYRRVMGKEIKFLLHFVKESKQDESGMPNNRFLAERTGGTYSTLKVQPAELEDSGVYFCASSPPGLGNGYTFGSGTRLTVV.